This T cell receptor beta chain is drawn from a study of T cell responses to AZD1222 COVID-19 vaccine. Study-level background: Some second doses came at about 4 weeks and others at about 12 weeks; these were pooled. Study-wide findings and caveats: The study found Spike-specific TCR breadth and depth rose after two AZD1222 doses. It should be noted that donors were predominantly white British and more often female, and clonal diversity was possibly underestimated. Reportedly, nearly half of unique spike TCRs recognized epitopes outside B.1.351/B.1.1.7 mutations.

Comments on this clone: The target antigen is unknown.

CDR1 is MDHEN, CDR2 SYDVKM, per germline. The V end was cut by 3 bases, the J end by 9 bases, with 11 bases between. The CDR3 covers 12 residues. Here immunoSEQ multiplex PCR was the method, and the copy in TCRdb shows in-frame clones only, minus some. The table records about 170,000 clones, roughly 93% of them present only once. The chain recombines TRBV28 with TRBJ1-1; a possible D gene is TRBD1 (6 bases). Here the sequenced sample was peripheral blood, taken on day 0 of AZD1222 vaccination. This TCR derives from an adult in good health. As DNA, the CDR3 is TGTGCCAGCAGTTTCACAGGGATTAAAGCTTTCTTT. This codes for CASSFTGIKAFF.